A single sample gave rise to the 3 T cell receptor beta chains below, sequenced in a study of memory CD4+ T cells and cytomegalovirus serostatus. Single viable CD3+CD4+CD8-CD45RO+ cells were sorted as the memory CD4+ T cells. Clones were sequenced by immunoSEQ multiplex PCR, and TCRdb holds only the in-frame ones, with some missing. The data show around 76,000 clones, around four fifths seen once. The sample consisted of memory CD4+ T cells from blood. These receptors all stem from an adult in good health and CMV-seropositive.

J is TRBJ2-7 and V is TRBV6-1; 8 nucleotides agree with TRBD2. The germline CDR1 and CDR2 sequences are MNHNS and SASEGT. The length of the CDR3 is 19 residues. V was clipped by 0 bases and J by 3 bases; unmatched bases: 16. CDR3 sequence (DNA): TGTGCCAGCAGTGAAGCGTTTGGGGGGCAGGCCGGGGGGGTCTACGAGCAGTACGTC. This gives the protein CASSEAFGGQAGGVYEQYV.

The CDR3 sequence is CASSNKDGSYEQYV. CDR3 nucleotide sequence: TGTGCCAGCAGCAATAAGGACGGCAGCTACGAGCAGTACGTC. The chain joins TRBV21-1 to TRBJ2-7. TRBV21-1 is reported as a pseudogene. The CDR3 sequence is 14 residues long.

The CDR3 loop reads CASRDRGTANEKLFF. CDR3 nucleotides: TGTGCCAGCCGGGACAGGGGGACGGCTAATGAAAAACTGTTTTTT. The chain couples TRBV2 to TRBJ1-4; 11 bases match TRBD1. Germline V gene sequence: CDR1 SNHLY, CDR2 FYNNEI. V was pared by 8 bases and J by 3 bases, with 5 bases of the junction left unmatched. CDR3 length equals 15 residues.